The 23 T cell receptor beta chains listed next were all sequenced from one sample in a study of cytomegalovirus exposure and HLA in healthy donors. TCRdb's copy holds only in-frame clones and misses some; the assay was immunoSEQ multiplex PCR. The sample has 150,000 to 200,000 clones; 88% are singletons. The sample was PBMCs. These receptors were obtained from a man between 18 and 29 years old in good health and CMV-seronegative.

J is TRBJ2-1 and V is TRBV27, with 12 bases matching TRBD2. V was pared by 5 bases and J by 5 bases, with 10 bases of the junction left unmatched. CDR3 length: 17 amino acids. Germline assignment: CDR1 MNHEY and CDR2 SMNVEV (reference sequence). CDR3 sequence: CASSPLAGGVRNNEQFF. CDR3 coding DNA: TGTGCCAGCAGTCCTCTAGCGGGGGGGGTGAGAAACAATGAGCAGTTCTTC.

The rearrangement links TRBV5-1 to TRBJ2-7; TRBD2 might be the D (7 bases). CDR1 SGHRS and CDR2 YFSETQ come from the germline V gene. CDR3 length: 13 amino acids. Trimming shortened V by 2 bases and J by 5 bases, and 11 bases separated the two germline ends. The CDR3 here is CASSFGGRDEQYF. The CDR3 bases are TGCGCCAGCAGCTTCGGGGGGCGAGACGAGCAGTACTTC.

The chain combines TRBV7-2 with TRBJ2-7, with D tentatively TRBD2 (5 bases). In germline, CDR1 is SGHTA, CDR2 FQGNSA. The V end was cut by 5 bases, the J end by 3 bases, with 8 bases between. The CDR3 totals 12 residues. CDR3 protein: CASSRENYEQYF. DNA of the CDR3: TGTGCCAGCAGCAGGGAGAACTACGAGCAGTACTTC.

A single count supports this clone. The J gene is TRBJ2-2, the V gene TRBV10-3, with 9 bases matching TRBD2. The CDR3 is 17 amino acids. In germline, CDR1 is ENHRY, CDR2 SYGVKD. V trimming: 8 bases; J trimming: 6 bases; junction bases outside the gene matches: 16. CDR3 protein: CAISKHATSGPPGELFF. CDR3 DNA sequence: TGTGCCATCTCAAAGCATGCTACTAGCGGGCCCCCCGGGGAGCTGTTTTTT.

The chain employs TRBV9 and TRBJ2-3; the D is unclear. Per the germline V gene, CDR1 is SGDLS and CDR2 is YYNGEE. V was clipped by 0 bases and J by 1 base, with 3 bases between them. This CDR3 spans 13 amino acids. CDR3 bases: TGTGCCAGCAGCGTAGCCGGCACAGATACGCAGTATTTT. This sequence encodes CASSVAGTDTQYF.

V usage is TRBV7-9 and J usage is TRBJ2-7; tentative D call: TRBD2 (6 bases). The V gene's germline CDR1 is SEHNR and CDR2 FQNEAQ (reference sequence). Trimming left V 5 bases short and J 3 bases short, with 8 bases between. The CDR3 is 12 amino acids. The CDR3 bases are TGTGCCAGCAGCCCGCGGGACTACGAGCAGTACTTC. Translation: CASSPRDYEQYF.

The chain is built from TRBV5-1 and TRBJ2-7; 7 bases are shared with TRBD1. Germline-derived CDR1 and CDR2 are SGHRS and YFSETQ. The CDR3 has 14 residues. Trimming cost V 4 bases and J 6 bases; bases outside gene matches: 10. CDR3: CASSKQTGAGEQYF. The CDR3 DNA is TGCGCCAGCAGCAAGCAAACAGGGGCCGGCGAGCAGTACTTC.

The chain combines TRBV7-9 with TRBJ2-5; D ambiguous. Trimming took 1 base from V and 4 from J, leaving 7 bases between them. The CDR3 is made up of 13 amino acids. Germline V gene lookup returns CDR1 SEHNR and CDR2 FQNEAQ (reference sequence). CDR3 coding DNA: TGTGCCAGCAGCTTAGGAGGCGGAGAGACCCAGTACTTC. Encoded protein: CASSLGGGETQYF.

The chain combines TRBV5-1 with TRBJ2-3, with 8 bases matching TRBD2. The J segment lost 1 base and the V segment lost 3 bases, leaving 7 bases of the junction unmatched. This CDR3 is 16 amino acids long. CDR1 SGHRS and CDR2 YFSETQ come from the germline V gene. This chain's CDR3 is CASSWALAEGTDTQYF. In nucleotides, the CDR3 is TGCGCCAGCAGCTGGGCACTAGCGGAGGGCACAGATACGCAGTATTTT.

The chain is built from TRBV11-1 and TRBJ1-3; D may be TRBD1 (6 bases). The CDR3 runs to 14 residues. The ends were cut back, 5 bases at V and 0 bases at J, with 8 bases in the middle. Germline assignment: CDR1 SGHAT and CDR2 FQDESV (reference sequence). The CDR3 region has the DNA TGTGCCAGCAGCGGACAGTCCTCTGGAAACACCATATATTTT. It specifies CASSGQSSGNTIYF.

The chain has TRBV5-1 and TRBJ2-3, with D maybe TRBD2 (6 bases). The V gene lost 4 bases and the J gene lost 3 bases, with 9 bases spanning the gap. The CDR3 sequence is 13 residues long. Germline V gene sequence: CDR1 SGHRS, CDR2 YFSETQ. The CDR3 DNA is TGCGCCAGCAGCCGACGGGAGACAGATACGCAGTATTTT. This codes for CASSRRETDTQYF.

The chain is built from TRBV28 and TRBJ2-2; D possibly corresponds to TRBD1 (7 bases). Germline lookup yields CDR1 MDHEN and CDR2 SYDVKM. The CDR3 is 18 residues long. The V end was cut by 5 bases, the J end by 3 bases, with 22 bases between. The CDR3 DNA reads TGTGCCAGCAGTGGCAGGAGGGGGCTGGGTCCGGACACCGGGGAGCTGTTTTTT. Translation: CASSGRRGLGPDTGELFF.

The CDR3 spells CAISDPDTTYEQYF. The CDR3 DNA sequence: TGTGCCATCAGTGATCCGGACACGACCTACGAGCAGTACTTC. V usage is TRBV10-3 and J usage is TRBJ2-7; D is possibly TRBD1 (5 bases). The CDR3 runs to 14 residues. V lost 3 bases and J 2 bases, leaving 11 bases between the germline ends. The V gene's germline CDR1 is ENHRY and CDR2 SYGVKD.

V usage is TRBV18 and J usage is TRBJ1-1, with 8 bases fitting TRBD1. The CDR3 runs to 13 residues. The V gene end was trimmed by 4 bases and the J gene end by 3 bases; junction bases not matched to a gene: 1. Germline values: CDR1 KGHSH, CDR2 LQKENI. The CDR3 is CASSLTGDTEAFF. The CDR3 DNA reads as TGTGCCAGCTCACTGACAGGGGACACTGAAGCTTTCTTT. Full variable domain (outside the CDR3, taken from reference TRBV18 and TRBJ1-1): NAGVMQNPRHLVRRRGQEARLRCSPMKGHSHVYWYRQLPEEGLKFMVYLQKENIIDESGMPKERFSAEFPKEGPSILRIQQVVRGDSAAYFCASSLTGDTEAFFGQGTRLTVV.

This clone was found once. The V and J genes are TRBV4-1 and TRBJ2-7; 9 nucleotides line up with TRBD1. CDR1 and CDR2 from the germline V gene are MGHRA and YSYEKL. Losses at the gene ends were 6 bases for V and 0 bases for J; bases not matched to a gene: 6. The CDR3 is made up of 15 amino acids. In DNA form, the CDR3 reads TGCGCCAGCAGTAGGGGGACAGGGAGCTCCTACGAGCAGTACGTC. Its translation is CASSRGTGSSYEQYV.

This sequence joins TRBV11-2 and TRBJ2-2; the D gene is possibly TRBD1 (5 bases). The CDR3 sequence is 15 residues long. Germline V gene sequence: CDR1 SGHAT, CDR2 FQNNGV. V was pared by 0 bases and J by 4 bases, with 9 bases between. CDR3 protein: CASSLDRQSTGELFF. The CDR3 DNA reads TGTGCCAGCAGCTTAGACCGACAGAGCACCGGGGAGCTGTTTTTT.

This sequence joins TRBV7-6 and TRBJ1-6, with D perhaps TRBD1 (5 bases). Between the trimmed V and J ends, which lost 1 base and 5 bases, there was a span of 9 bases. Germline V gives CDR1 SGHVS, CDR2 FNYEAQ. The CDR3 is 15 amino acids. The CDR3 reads CASSLEAGNNSPLHF. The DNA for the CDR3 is TGTGCCAGCAGCTTAGAGGCAGGGAATAATTCACCCCTCCACTTT.

The CDR3 loop is CASSYPTAGNTEAFF. In nucleotides, the CDR3 is TGTGCCAGCAGTTACCCGACGGCGGGGAACACTGAAGCTTTCTTT. The chain combines TRBV5-4 with TRBJ1-1; D is uncertain. This CDR3 is built from 15 residues. From germline, CDR1 is SGHNT and CDR2 YYREEE (reference sequence). Trimming removed 5 bases at V and 1 base at J, with 15 bases between.

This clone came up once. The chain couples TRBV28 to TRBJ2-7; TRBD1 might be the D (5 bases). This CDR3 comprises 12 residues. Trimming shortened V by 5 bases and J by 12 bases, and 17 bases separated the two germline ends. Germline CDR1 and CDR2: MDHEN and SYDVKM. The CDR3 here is CASSLQQGFTYF. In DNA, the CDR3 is TGTGCCAGCAGTCTCCAGCAGGGTTTCACGTACTTC.

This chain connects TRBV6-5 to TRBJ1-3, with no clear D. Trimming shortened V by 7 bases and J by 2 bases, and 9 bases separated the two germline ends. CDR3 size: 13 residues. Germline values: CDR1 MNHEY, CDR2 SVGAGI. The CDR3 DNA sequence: TGTGCCAGCAAGGAGATCCCTGGAAACACCATATATTTT. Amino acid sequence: CASKEIPGNTIYF.

CDR3 protein: CASSGGQGANYGYTF. CDR3 nucleotide sequence: TGCGCCAGCAGTGGGGGACAGGGGGCTAACTATGGCTACACCTTC. The genes are TRBV10-1 and TRBJ1-2; 11 nucleotides agree with TRBD1. The CDR3 spans 15 residues. CDR1 is WNHNN and CDR2 is SYGVQD in the germline V gene (reference sequence). Trimming at V came to 4 bases and at J to 0 bases, leaving 1 base not matched to a gene.

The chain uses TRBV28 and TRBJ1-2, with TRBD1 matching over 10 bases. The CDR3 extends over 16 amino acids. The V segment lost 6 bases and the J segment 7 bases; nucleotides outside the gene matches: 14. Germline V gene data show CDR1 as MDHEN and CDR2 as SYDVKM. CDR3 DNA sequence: TGTGCCAGCAGCAACTGGGAGGGACAGGGGTTAAGTGGCTACACCTTC. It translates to CASSNWEGQGLSGYTF.

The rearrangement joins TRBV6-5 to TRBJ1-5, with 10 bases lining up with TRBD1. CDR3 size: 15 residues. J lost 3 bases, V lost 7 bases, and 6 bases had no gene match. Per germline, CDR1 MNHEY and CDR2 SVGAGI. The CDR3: CASKTGTGANQPQHF. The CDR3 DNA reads TGTGCCAGCAAGACTGGGACAGGGGCCAATCAGCCCCAGCATTTT.